This TCR beta chain is from a study of blood T cell repertoires in COVID-19. In the study overall: Sources were T cells, B-cell-depleted T cells, or PBMCs; the material itself was cDNA or gDNA.

Produced via immunoSEQ multiplex PCR; TCRdb's table is partial and in-frame only. Seen here are 9,900 or so clones, around 90% observed once, and the top ten hold about 9.5%. In regard to this clone: A read error may account for a junction end that differs from germline.

The TCR was taken from a human donor in a cohort sampled during active COVID-19. The sample taken for sequencing was peripheral blood.

Here the CDR3 reads CASSIDREAEQYF. The CDR3 DNA reads as TGTGCCAGCAGCATAGACAGGGAGGCCGAGCAGTACTTC. The J gene is TRBJ2-7, the V gene TRBV11-2; tentative D call: TRBD1 (7 bases). The CDR3 has 13 residues. The germline V gene has CDR1 SGHAT and CDR2 FQNNGV.